These T cell receptor beta chains were read from a single sample in a study of patients and donors after allogeneic stem cell transplantation. TCRdb re-analysed the RT-PCR reads in MiXCR, keeping a single row per CDR3 protein. The sample consists of tens of thousands of distinct CDR3 sequences, around 33% of them appearing once. Sequencing was performed on blood, either unsorted or a sorted T cell fraction (not recorded which). These receptors came from a human donor who was either an allogeneic HSCT recipient or a stem cell or donor lymphocyte infusion donor (not recorded which). It is not recorded whose cells these are; they may come from a transplant donor. The CDR3 runs from the conserved cysteine through the conserved F or W. D genes are given only for firm matches. Size is omitted from some rows. Given values are once, few, many or a class for expanded clones.

CDR3 DNA	CDR3 protein	D gene	clone size	V gene	J gene
TGCGCCAGCAGCTTAGCAGAGACTAGCGGGAGGGCGCAGTATTTT	CASSLAETSGRAQYF	TRBD2	few	TRBV5-1	TRBJ2-3
TGTGCCAGCAGCTTAGATCTTAGGGAAGGGCAGCCCCAGCATTTT	CASSLDLREGQPQHF	NA	few	TRBV11-2	TRBJ1-5
TGTGCCAGCAGCCCGGGCGACACCGAGCGAGCCAAAAACATCCAGTACTTC	CASSPGDTERAKNIQYF	NA	NA	TRBV5-5	TRBJ2-4
TGCGCCAGCAGCTTGGTAGGGGCAGGCTACAATGAGCAGTTCTTC	CASSLVGAGYNEQFF	NA	NA	TRBV5-1	TRBJ2-1
TGTGCCACCGGACAGGGGGCGGATGAGCAGTTCTTC	CATGQGADEQFF	TRBD1	NA	TRBV24-1	TRBJ2-1
TGCGCCAGAAGCCAAGCCGTCGACAGGGGACTTAGTGGCACCTTC	CARSQAVDRGLSGTF	TRBD1	NA	TRBV4-1	TRBJ1-2
TGCAGTGCTATTCGTGGGGCCAACGTCCTGACTTTC	CSAIRGANVLTF	NA	NA	TRBV20-1	TRBJ2-6
TGCAGTGCGACGAGCGGAGTCTACGAGCAGTACTTC	CSATSGVYEQYF	NA	NA	TRBV20-1	TRBJ2-7
TGTGCCACCAGCAGAGATGGGCTCTATAATTCACCCCTCCACTTT	CATSRDGLYNSPLHF	NA	few	TRBV15	TRBJ1-6
TGTGCCACCAGCAGAGTAGGAAATTATAATTCACCCCTCCACTTT	CATSRVGNYNSPLHF	NA	NA	TRBV15	TRBJ1-6
TGTGCCAGCAGTTTAGCCACCGGGACTAGCGGCCCAAGCACAGATACGCAGTATTTT	CASSLATGTSGPSTDTQYF	TRBD2	NA	TRBV12-3/TRBV12-4	TRBJ2-3
TGTGCCAGCAGCTCGGGACAGGCGCCTCTGCGGGGCTACACCTTC	CASSSGQAPLRGYTF	TRBD1	NA	TRBV5-4	TRBJ1-2
TGTGCCAGCAGCTTAGATCTAGGGCTAGCCTCCAATGAGCAGTTCTTC	CASSLDLGLASNEQFF	NA	NA	TRBV11-2	TRBJ2-1
TGTGCCAGCAGCTTGGGGACAGACTCACCCCTCCACTTT	CASSLGTDSPLHF	TRBD1	NA	TRBV7-9	TRBJ1-6
TGTGCCATCAGTGAAAACATAGGGAACTATAGCTACACCTTC	CAISENIGNYSYTF	NA	NA	TRBV10-3	TRBJ1-2
TGTGCCAGCAGCCAATCAGATGTGGGGAACACTGAAGCTTTCTTT	CASSQSDVGNTEAFF	NA	NA	TRBV4-2	TRBJ1-1
TGTGCCTCCTGGACAGTCGGAAACACCATATATTTT	CASWTVGNTIYF	NA	NA	TRBV30	TRBJ1-3
TGCGCCAGCAGCCAAGAGGACAGGGGGACTGGAAACACCATATATTTT	CASSQEDRGTGNTIYF	TRBD1	few	TRBV4-3	TRBJ1-3